These 19 T cell receptor beta chains share one sample of origin, sequenced in a study of blood T cell repertoires in COVID-19. Only in-frame clones appear in the TCRdb table, and some are missing; sequencing was by immunoSEQ multiplex PCR. The sample shows 66,000 or so clones, 80% of them seen only once. The sequenced sample was peripheral blood. These receptors originate from a human donor in a cohort sampled during active COVID-19.

The chain has TRBV10-3 and TRBJ2-7; TRBD2 agrees at 11 bases. Germline assignment: CDR1 ENHRY and CDR2 SYGVKD. The CDR3 runs 13 residues. With 6 bases clipped from V and 5 bases from J, the junction kept 3 bases outside the gene matches. CDR3 residues: CAIRTSGSHEQYF. Here the CDR3 DNA reads TGTGCCATCAGAACTAGCGGGAGCCACGAGCAGTACTTC.

The V call is TRBV28, the J call TRBJ2-7; D gene ambiguous. Germline lookup yields CDR1 MDHEN and CDR2 SYDVKM. Trimming took off 4 bases at V and 0 bases at J, with 13 bases between the two ends. The CDR3 runs to 15 residues. In DNA, the CDR3 is TGTGCCAGCAGTTCCCCCAGGCCGAGCTCCTACGAGCAGTACTTC. Translated: CASSSPRPSSYEQYF. Based on the CDR3 plus reference TRBV28 and TRBJ2-7, the full variable domain is DVKVTQSSRYLVKRTGEKVFLECVQDMDHENMFWYRQDPGLGLRLIYFSYDVKMKEKGDIPEGYSVSREKKERFSLILESASTNQTSMYLCASSSPRPSSYEQYFGPGTRLTVT.

The V call is TRBV28, the J call TRBJ1-1; TRBD1 might be the D (5 bases). V shed 5 bases and J shed 4 bases, with 20 bases lying between them. The CDR3 has 16 amino acids. Germline V lookup: CDR1 MDHEN, CDR2 SYDVKM. In DNA, the CDR3 is TGTGCCAGCAGTCCGCGGCGGGGGGTGATTGGCACTGAAGCTTTCTTT. Translating gives CASSPRRGVIGTEAFF.

This clone has only a few counts. V and J are TRBV2 and TRBJ2-1; 10 bases are shared with TRBD1. The germline gives CDR1 SNHLY, CDR2 FYNNEI. Trimming took 2 bases from V and 7 from J; bases not matched to a gene: 5. The CDR3 runs to 15 residues. CDR3 amino acids: CASSERTGGENEQFF. The CDR3, as DNA: TGTGCCAGCAGTGAAAGGACAGGGGGTGAAAATGAGCAGTTCTTC.

This rearrangement joins TRBV6-2 or TRBV6-3 to TRBJ2-3; 14 positions match TRBD2. The CDR3 runs 17 residues. J gave up 7 bases and V 5 bases, and 11 bases lay outside the gene matches. From germline, CDR1 is MNHEY and CDR2 SVGEGT. In nucleotides, the CDR3 is TGTGCCAGCAGTCCCCCTACCGGGACTAGCGGGAGCTATACGCAGTATTTT. It yields the protein CASSPPTGTSGSYTQYF.

The chain joins TRBV15 to TRBJ2-5; the D gene is possibly TRBD2 (5 bases). CDR3 length: 14 residues. Trimming took 0 bases from V and 7 from J, leaving 12 bases between them. In germline, CDR1 is LNHNV, CDR2 YYDKDF (reference sequence). CDR3 coding DNA: TGTGCCACCAGCAGAGATAGCGTAGGCGGGACCCAGTACTTC. It translates to CATSRDSVGGTQYF.

The chain couples TRBV5-1 to TRBJ2-1; no firm D call. Trimming stripped 4 bases from V and 9 bases from J, with 11 bases between. This CDR3 is 12 amino acids long. Germline V gene lookup returns CDR1 SGHRS and CDR2 YFSETQ. CDR3 coding DNA: TGCGCCAGCAGCGCCGGGTCGGGTGAGCAGTTCTTC. Its protein is CASSAGSGEQFF.

As for this clone: The same CDR3 also results from other DNA sequences found in this sample. The rearrangement joins TRBV7-2 to TRBJ2-7; 9 nucleotides agree with TRBD1. CDR1 is SGHTA and CDR2 is FQGNSA in the germline V gene. This CDR3 region has 14 residues. Trimming took 1 base from V and 4 from J; bases not matched to a gene: 2. The chain's CDR3 is CASSLDRGPYEQYF. The CDR3 coding sequence is TGTGCCAGCAGCTTAGACAGGGGGCCTTACGAGCAGTACTTC. Complete variable domain (other parts from reference TRBV7-2 and TRBJ2-7): GAGVSQSPSNKVTEKGKDVELRCDPISGHTALYWYRQSLGQGLEFLIYFQGNSAPDKSGLPSDRFSAERTGGSVSTLTIQRTQQEDSAVYLCASSLDRGPYEQYFGPGTRLTVT.

This clone came up a few times. The chain uses TRBV5-6 and TRBJ2-1; 7 nucleotides align to TRBD2. The V gene's germline CDR1 is SGHDT and CDR2 YYEEEE. With 6 bases clipped from V and 7 bases from J, the junction kept 13 bases outside the gene matches. The CDR3 has 15 amino acids. The CDR3 here is CASMAPAGVGNEQFF. The CDR3 DNA follows: TGTGCCAGCATGGCCCCCGCGGGAGTGGGGAATGAGCAGTTCTTC.

The rearrangement uses TRBV9 and TRBJ2-2, with D tentatively TRBD2 (5 bases). CDR1 and CDR2 from the germline V gene are SGDLS and YYNGEE. Trimming removed 4 bases at V and 1 base at J, with 14 bases between. This CDR3 region has 16 residues. The CDR3 DNA reads as TGTGCCAGCAGCCCCCAACTCGGGGAGAACACCGGGGAGCTGTTTTTT. Amino acids: CASSPQLGENTGELFF. Complete variable domain (other parts from reference TRBV9 and TRBJ2-2): DSGVTQTPKHLITATGQRVTLRCSPRSGDLSVYWYQQSLDQGLQFLIQYYNGEERAKGNILERFSAQQFPDLHSELNLSSLELGDSALYFCASSPQLGENTGELFFGEGSRLTVL.

The chain has TRBV28 and TRBJ1-1; maybe TRBD1 (5 bases). Deletions cut 2 bases from V and 0 bases from J, with 25 bases between. Germline CDR1 reads MDHEN; CDR2 reads SYDVKM. The CDR3 totals 20 residues. Here the CDR3 reads CASSLIMGPTGAVMNTEAFF. The CDR3 DNA is TGTGCCAGCAGTTTAATAATGGGGCCTACAGGAGCTGTTATGAACACTGAAGCTTTCTTT.

This clone was seen a handful of times. The gene calls are TRBV10-3 and TRBJ1-4, with 7 bases lining up with TRBD1. Germline V gene lookup returns CDR1 ENHRY and CDR2 SYGVKD. The CDR3 is made up of 10 amino acids. CDR3 sequence reads: CATGDEKLFF. For the CDR3, the DNA is TGTGCTACAGGGGATGAAAAACTGTTTTTT.

The chain couples TRBV7-8 to TRBJ2-5; D unclear. Germline loops: CDR1 SGHVS, CDR2 FQNEAQ. Trimming cost V 1 base and J 5 bases, with 17 bases left between them. This CDR3 is 16 amino acids long. CDR3 DNA: TGTGCCAGCAGCTTAGTCGGGTACACCACCGGGGAGACCCAGTACTTC. Its translation: CASSLVGYTTGETQYF. Together with reference TRBV7-8 and TRBJ2-5, the CDR3 gives the full variable domain: GAGVSQSPRYKVAKRGQDVALRCDPISGHVSLFWYQQALGQGPEFLTYFQNEAQLDKSGLPSDRFFAERPEGSVSTLKIQRTQQEDSAVYLCASSLVGYTTGETQYFGPGTRLLVL.

The chain has TRBV28 and TRBJ1-2, with D tentatively TRBD1 (5 bases). Deletions cut 6 bases from V and 4 bases from J, with 15 bases between. Germline V gene data show CDR1 as MDHEN and CDR2 as SYDVKM. The CDR3 consists of 14 residues. CDR3 sequence: CASSRRTSSYGYTF. The CDR3 coding sequence is TGTGCCAGCAGCCGACGGACATCCTCCTATGGCTACACCTTC.

The V and J genes are TRBV6-5 and TRBJ2-2; 7 nucleotides align to TRBD2. Germline values: CDR1 MNHEY, CDR2 SVGAGI. CDR3 length: 15 amino acids. J was trimmed by 0 bases and V by 6 bases; bases with no gene match: 4. CDR3 coding DNA: TGTGCCAGCAGGGGCGGGGGTTCGAACACCGGGGAGCTGTTTTTT. This codes for CASRGGGSNTGELFF.

This chain uses TRBV10-3 with TRBJ2-3; 8 bases fit TRBD2. Losses at the gene ends were 8 bases for V and 4 bases for J; bases not matched to a gene: 5. Germline CDR1 reads ENHRY; CDR2 reads SYGVKD. CDR3 length: 13 residues. This CDR3 reads CAISGGLPDTQYF. The CDR3 nucleotides are TGTGCCATCTCGGGGGGGTTGCCAGATACGCAGTATTTT.

The chain recombines TRBV5-1 with TRBJ2-3; the match to TRBD1 covers 9 bases. The germline gives CDR1 SGHRS, CDR2 YFSETQ. This CDR3 has 19 residues. Trimming took 4 bases from V and 0 from J; bases not matched to a gene: 15. The CDR3 DNA reads TGCGCCAGCAGCACCGGGACAGGGAACGGATGGGCTAGCACAGATACGCAGTATTTT. Translation gives CASSTGTGNGWASTDTQYF. Complete variable domain (other parts from reference TRBV5-1 and TRBJ2-3): KAGVTQTPRYLIKTRGQQVTLSCSPISGHRSVSWYQQTPGQGLQFLFEYFSETQRNKGNFPGRFSGRQFSNSRSEMNVSTLELGDSALYLCASSTGTGNGWASTDTQYFGPGTRLTVL.

This clone has just one count. The rearrangement links TRBV9 to TRBJ2-5; 7 bases are a match to TRBD2. V shed 2 bases, J shed 5 bases, and the junction held 6 bases outside the gene matches. Per germline, CDR1 SGDLS and CDR2 YYNGEE. This CDR3 comprises 14 residues. In nucleotides, the CDR3 is TGTGCCAGCAGCGTGACTAGCTCGGGCGAGACCCAGTACTTC. Translation: CASSVTSSGETQYF.

The chain couples TRBV5-1 to TRBJ2-7; weak D call: TRBD2 (5 bases). The length of the CDR3 is 12 residues. Trimming took 4 bases from V and 4 from J, leaving 9 bases between them. The germline V gene encodes CDR1 SGHRS and CDR2 YFSETQ. The CDR3 DNA reads TGCGCCAGCAGCGCACTAGGGTACGAGCAGTACTTC. Its translation is CASSALGYEQYF.